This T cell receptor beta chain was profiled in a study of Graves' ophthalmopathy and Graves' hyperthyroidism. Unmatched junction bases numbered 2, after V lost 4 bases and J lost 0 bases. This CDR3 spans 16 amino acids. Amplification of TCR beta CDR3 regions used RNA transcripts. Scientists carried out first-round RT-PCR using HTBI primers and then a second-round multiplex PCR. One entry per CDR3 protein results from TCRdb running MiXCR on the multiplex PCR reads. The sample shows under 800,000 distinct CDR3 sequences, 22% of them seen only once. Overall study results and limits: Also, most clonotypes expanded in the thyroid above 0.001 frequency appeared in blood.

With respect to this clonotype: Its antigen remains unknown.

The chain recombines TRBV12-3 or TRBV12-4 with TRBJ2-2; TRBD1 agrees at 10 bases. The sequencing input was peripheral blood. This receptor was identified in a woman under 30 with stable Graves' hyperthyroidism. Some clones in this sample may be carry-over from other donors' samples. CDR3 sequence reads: CASSSGTGANTGELFF. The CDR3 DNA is TGTGCCAGCAGTTCCGGGACAGGGGCGAACACCGGGGAGCTGTTTTTT.